These 27 T cell receptor beta chains were all obtained from the same sample, sequenced in a study of regulatory T cells in long-lasting Graves disease. Sequencing libraries for TCR beta were prepared with iRepertoire HTBI primers and Arm-PCR of CDR3 regions. MiXCR, run by TCRdb on the multiplex PCR reads, gives a single entry per CDR3 protein. The sample lists over 300,000 distinct CDR3 sequences, 15% to 20% occurring once. The sample's time point: persistent/refractory GD, antithyroid drugs over 5 years with positive TRAb. Construction of the TCR library relied on RNA isolated from PBMCs. The input for sequencing was peripheral blood mononuclear cells (PBMCs), taken when the disease was refractory, from a patient treated with antithyroid drugs. All receptors come from a female donor with Graves disease.

CDR3 DNA sequence: TGTGCCAGCAAACCAAGCGGGAGTTACGAGCAGTACTTC. This sequence encodes CASKPSGSYEQYF. V is TRBV12-3 or TRBV12-4 and J is TRBJ2-7, with 8 bases that match TRBD2. The CDR3 runs to 13 residues. V was pared by 7 bases and J by 4 bases, with 6 bases of the junction left unmatched.

There are many counts of this clonotype. The chain employs TRBV30 and TRBJ2-5; 11 nucleotides agree with TRBD2. CDR1 and CDR2 (germline): GTSNPN, SVGIG (reference sequence). Trimming at V came to 1 base and at J to 1 base, leaving 5 bases not matched to a gene. The CDR3 has 16 amino acids. This CDR3 is CAWSEDSGGGQETQYF. Here the CDR3 DNA reads TGTGCCTGGAGTGAGGATAGCGGGGGGGGCCAAGAGACCCAGTACTTC.

In this sample, this clonotype turned up many times. The gene calls are TRBV11-2 and TRBJ2-5; D is undetermined. Trimming shortened V by 2 bases and J by 4 bases, and 14 bases separated the two germline ends. CDR1 is SGHAT and CDR2 is FQNNGV in the germline V gene. The CDR3 runs 15 residues. This chain's CDR3 is CASSLLKGKSETQYF. CDR3 nucleotide sequence: TGTGCCAGCAGCTTATTGAAAGGGAAGTCAGAGACCCAGTACTTC. Together with reference TRBV11-2 and TRBJ2-5, the CDR3 gives the full variable domain: EAGVAQSPRYKIIEKRQSVAFWCNPISGHATLYWYQQILGQGPKLLIQFQNNGVVDDSQLPKDRFSAERLKGVDSTLKIQPAKLEDSAVYLCASSLLKGKSETQYFGPGTRLLVL.

This clonotype was seen many times. The chain employs TRBV27 and TRBJ1-2, with D maybe TRBD1 (5 bases). Trimming removed 7 bases from V and 0 bases from J, with 12 bases in between. The germline gives CDR1 MNHEY, CDR2 SMNVEV (reference sequence). This CDR3 spans 14 amino acids. Written as DNA, the CDR3 is TGTGCCAGCAAACCCGGGACCGCTAACTATGGCTACACCTTC. Translating it yields CASKPGTANYGYTF.

The chain is built from TRBV7-8 and TRBJ2-4, with TRBD2 identical over 7 bases. Germline V gene lookup returns CDR1 SGHVS and CDR2 FQNEAQ. With 3 bases clipped from V and 0 bases from J, the junction kept 8 bases outside the gene matches. The CDR3 has 17 amino acids. CDR3 sequence (DNA): TGTGCCAGCAGCTTCTCCGGGACTACCACAGCCAAAAACATTCAGTACTTC. It yields the protein CASSFSGTTTAKNIQYF.

There are many counts of this clonotype. The chain has TRBV20-1 and TRBJ2-6; D unresolved. Germline CDR1 DFQATT, CDR2 SNEGSKA (reference sequence). The CDR3 is 14 amino acids. V lost 3 bases and J 0 bases, leaving 6 bases between the germline ends. Here the CDR3 reads CSASGRSGANVLTF. CDR3 sequence (DNA): TGCAGTGCTAGCGGGCGCTCTGGGGCCAACGTCCTGACTTTC.

The chain couples TRBV9 to TRBJ2-5; D not resolved. The V gene's germline CDR1 is SGDLS and CDR2 YYNGEE. The CDR3 runs 13 residues. Trimming took off 3 bases at V and 0 bases at J, with 6 bases between the two ends. In nucleotides, the CDR3 is TGTGCCAGCAGCGGTGGGTACCAAGAGACCCAGTACTTC. Its protein is CASSGGYQETQYF.

This clonotype appeared a single time. The J gene is TRBJ2-4, the V gene TRBV20-1; 14 bases map to TRBD2. Matching the DNA end better, TRBJ2-5 makes the J call doubtful. The CDR3 loop spans 16 amino acids. Germline loops: CDR1 DFQATT, CDR2 SNEGSKA (reference sequence). The CDR3 region has the DNA TGCAGTGCTAGAGTCCGACTAGCGGGGGGGCGGGAGACCCAGTACTTC. Its translation: CSARVRLAGGRETQYF.

This clonotype was found a few times. The rearrangement joins TRBV6-2 or TRBV6-3 to TRBJ2-7; 10 bases match TRBD1. Germline V gene data show CDR1 as MNHEY and CDR2 as SVGEGT. The V gene end was trimmed by 2 bases and the J gene end by 7 bases; junction bases not matched to a gene: 23. The CDR3 totals 20 residues. CDR3 loop: CASSYPDRGRLAGRIWEQYF. The CDR3 DNA reads as TGTGCCAGCAGTTACCCTGACAGGGGGCGATTAGCTGGACGGATATGGGAGCAGTACTTC.

This clonotype was counted a single time. This chain joins TRBV12-3 or TRBV12-4 and TRBJ2-7; 13 bases are a match to TRBD2. CDR3 size: 15 residues. V was pared by 8 bases and J by 5 bases, with 9 bases of the junction left unmatched. The CDR3 DNA reads as TGTGCCAGCGCTACTAGCGGGGGGGTGGGGGACGAGCAGTACTTC. This encodes CASATSGGVGDEQYF.

This clonotype was seen at least ten times. The gene calls are TRBV18 and TRBJ2-7; 7 positions match TRBD2. The CDR3 is 13 amino acids. CDR1 KGHSH and CDR2 LQKENI come from the germline V gene. The V gene end was trimmed by 1 base and the J gene end by 4 bases; junction bases not matched to a gene: 1. CDR3 protein: CASSPRGGYEQYF. In DNA form, the CDR3 reads TGTGCCAGCTCACCACGGGGGGGGTACGAGCAGTACTTC.

Many counts were recorded for this clonotype. The chain recombines TRBV7-2 with TRBJ2-7; D is unclear. The V gene's germline CDR1 is SGHTA and CDR2 FQGNSA. The V end was cut by 3 bases, the J end by 0 bases, with 9 bases between. This CDR3 has 14 amino acids. CDR3 in DNA: TGTGCCAGCAGCTTGAACGGCGTCTCCTACGAGCAGTACTTC. It translates to CASSLNGVSYEQYF.

The V call is TRBV4-3, the J call TRBJ2-5, with 7 bases aligning to TRBD1. The V segment lost 4 bases and the J segment 5 bases; nucleotides outside the gene matches: 10. The CDR3 has 15 amino acids. Germline CDR1 reads LGHNA; CDR2 reads YSLEER. The CDR3 sequence is CASSRQRGPGETQYF. The CDR3 DNA reads TGCGCCAGCAGCCGACAGAGGGGGCCTGGGGAGACCCAGTACTTC.

There are a few counts of this clonotype. The rearrangement uses TRBV10-3 and TRBJ1-1; tentatively, D is TRBD1 (5 bases). V was pared by 7 bases and J by 0 bases, with 12 bases between. Looked up from germline, CDR1 is ENHRY and CDR2 is SYGVKD. The CDR3 runs to 14 residues. CDR3 amino acids: CAINSGTLNTEAFF. CDR3 DNA sequence: TGTGCCATCAATTCCGGGACTTTGAACACTGAAGCTTTCTTT.

As regards this clonotype: A much larger clone is a single base away; this may be a read error. The CDR3 DNA reads as TGTGCCGGCAGTTGGAGCGGGGTGAATGAAAAACTGTTTTTT. It yields the protein CAGSWSGVNEKLFF. This chain links TRBV6-5 with TRBJ1-4; D call uncertain. The V gene's germline CDR1 is MNHEY and CDR2 SVGAGI. The CDR3 runs 14 residues.

The chain uses TRBV10-2 and TRBJ2-7; 8 nucleotides match TRBD2. Trimming at V came to 5 bases and at J to 3 bases, leaving 6 bases not matched to a gene. CDR3 length equals 14 residues. Germline V gene sequence: CDR1 WSHSY, CDR2 SAAADI. As DNA, the CDR3 is TGCGCCAGCAGTCTTGGGACTAGGAGCTACGAGCAGTACTTC. This translates into CASSLGTRSYEQYF.

This clonotype was picked up many times. V gene TRBV27 combines with J gene TRBJ1-2; TRBD1 might be the D (6 bases). Between the trimmed V and J ends, which lost 2 bases and 2 bases, there was a span of 12 bases. The CDR3 totals 15 residues. Germline lookup yields CDR1 MNHEY and CDR2 SMNVEV (reference sequence). The CDR3, as DNA: TGTGCCAGCAGTTTACTAGGGGGGGTAAACTATGGCTACACCTTC. This sequence encodes CASSLLGGVNYGYTF.

This clonotype was counted many times. The V gene is TRBV5-6, the J gene TRBJ2-5; D may be TRBD2 (5 bases). The CDR3 has 14 residues. Per the germline V gene, CDR1 is SGHDT and CDR2 is YYEEEE. The V and J ends lost 2 bases and 4 bases respectively, with 12 bases between them. CDR3 in amino acids: CASSFEPGGETQYF. The CDR3 DNA is TGTGCCAGCAGCTTTGAACCAGGAGGAGAGACCCAGTACTTC.

The genes are TRBV12-3 or TRBV12-4 and TRBJ1-6, with TRBD1 as a possible D gene (5 bases). The CDR3 loop spans 14 amino acids. Between the trimmed V and J ends, which lost 6 bases and 7 bases, there was a span of 13 bases. Written as DNA, the CDR3 is TGTGCCAGCAGACCAGGGTTACGGAATTCACCCCTCCACTTT. Encoded protein: CASRPGLRNSPLHF.

For this clonotype: One end of the junction is discordant with germline, which a read error may explain. The chain couples TRBV5-1 to TRBJ1-3; D unresolved. CDR3 size: 11 residues. Germline V gene sequence: CDR1 SGHRS, CDR2 YFSETQ. DNA for the CDR3: TGCGCCAGCAGCGATGGATACACCATATATTTT. The encoded protein is CASSDGYTIYF. Full variable domain (remainder filled in from reference TRBV5-1 and TRBJ1-3): KAGVTQTPRYLIKTRGQQVTLSCSPISGHRSVSWYQQTPGQGLQFLFEYFSETQRNKGNFPGRFSGRQFSNSRSEMNVSTLELGDSALYLCASSDGYTIYFGEGSWLTVV.

This clonotype came up a few times. The chain couples TRBV19 to TRBJ2-7, with 8 bases identical to TRBD2. CDR1 is LNHDA, CDR2 SQIVND, per germline (reference sequence). V shed 6 bases and J 6 bases; nucleotides not matched to a gene: 25. This CDR3 has 19 residues. CDR3 nucleotide sequence: TGTGCCAGTAGCCTAGGTTCATGGCCTTTTGGCGGGGGGCGAAGCGAGCAGTACTTC. Translation gives CASSLGSWPFGGGRSEQYF. Supplemented by reference TRBV19 and TRBJ2-7, the full variable domain reads DGGITQSPKYLFRKEGQNVTLSCEQNLNHDAMYWYRQDPGQGLRLIYYSQIVNDFQKGDIAEGYSVSREKKESFPLTVTSAQKNPTAFYLCASSLGSWPFGGGRSEQYFGPGTRLTVT.

This clonotype was seen repeatedly, ten times or more. Relative to the germline gene, one junction end is altered; a read error may explain this. The chain recombines TRBV7-7 with TRBJ2-5; TRBD2 matches 8 bases. The CDR3 totals 14 residues. CDR1 and CDR2 (germline): SSHAT, FNYEAQ (reference sequence). The CDR3 is CASSLGLAGETQYF. The DNA for the CDR3 is TGTGCTAGCAGCTTAGGACTAGCAGGGGAGACCCAGTACTTC.

This chain's CDR3 is CASSPGFSMNTEAFF. The CDR3 DNA sequence: TGCGCCAGCAGCCCAGGATTCTCAATGAACACTGAAGCTTTCTTT. The chain uses TRBV5-1 and TRBJ1-1; D gene unclear. Trimming cost V 4 bases and J 0 bases, with 13 bases left between them. Germline loops: CDR1 SGHRS, CDR2 YFSETQ. The CDR3 runs 15 residues.

This clonotype was counted at least ten times. The chain carries TRBV4-2 and TRBJ1-2; D is possibly TRBD1 (5 bases). Germline CDR1 LGHNA, CDR2 YNFKEQ. The ends were cut back, 1 base at V and 4 bases at J, with 10 bases in the middle. This CDR3 is 14 amino acids long. CDR3 nucleotide sequence: TGTGCCAGCAGCCAAGGCGACAGACCCTATGGCTACACCTTC. It is translated as CASSQGDRPYGYTF.

This clonotype has ten or more counts. The chain joins TRBV15 to TRBJ1-5; no reliable D call. Germline lookup yields CDR1 LNHNV and CDR2 YYDKDF (reference sequence). The V and J ends lost 2 bases and 1 base respectively, with 6 bases between them. The CDR3 runs to 14 residues. The CDR3 bases are TGTGCCACCAGCAGAACGAACAGCAATCAGCCCCAGCATTTT. Its protein product is CATSRTNSNQPQHF.

This clonotype was detected ten times or more. The chain uses TRBV20-1 and TRBJ2-5; 10 nucleotides match TRBD2. The CDR3 is made up of 14 amino acids. Germline CDR1 and CDR2: DFQATT and SNEGSKA (reference sequence). The V and J ends lost 3 bases and 4 bases, in that order; junction bases with no gene match: 5. The CDR3 DNA sequence: TGCAGTGCTAGGAGCGGGAGGGCCGGAGAGACCCAGTACTTC. Protein: CSARSGRAGETQYF.

V usage is TRBV12-3 or TRBV12-4 and J usage is TRBJ1-5, with D maybe TRBD1 (5 bases). The V end lost 2 bases, the J end lost 6 bases, and 14 bases lay between the germline ends. This CDR3 comprises 15 residues. The CDR3 region has the DNA TGTGCCAGCAGTTTATGGGGGACTTCGAGTCAGCCCCAGCATTTT. Translated, it gives CASSLWGTSSQPQHF.